The clone carrying this T cell receptor beta chain came up a few times. Clones were read by immunoSEQ multiplex PCR, and TCRdb kept only the in-frame ones, dropping some. This sample carries roughly 120,000 clones, more than 80% of them seen once, and the ten largest clones take less than 9.5%. This entry belongs to a study of blood T cell repertoires in COVID-19. At the level of the study: Acute-phase and convalescent COVID-19 samples originated in the United States, Italy and Spain. T cells, B-cell-depleted T cells, or PBMCs provided the cDNA or gDNA that served as material.

V was clipped by 5 bases and J by 5 bases; unmatched bases: 2. The CDR3 covers 15 residues. Per germline, CDR1 SNHLY and CDR2 FYNNEI. The sample consisted of peripheral blood. The source of this sequence is a woman between 40 and 55 years old with acute or convalescent COVID-19. The chain links TRBV2 to TRBJ2-2; 13 bases align to TRBD2. The chain's CDR3 is CASSRTSGGTGELFF. The CDR3 DNA follows: TGTGCCAGCAGTAGGACTAGCGGGGGAACCGGGGAGCTGTTTTTT.